One sample yielded the 23 T cell receptor beta chains listed below, sequenced in a study of patients and donors after allogeneic stem cell transplantation. One entry per CDR3 protein, called by TCRdb with MiXCR from the RT-PCR reads. This table holds just over 55,000 distinct CDR3 sequences, about 14% found once. Sequenced material: blood, either unsorted or a sorted T cell fraction (not recorded which). The receptors here all came from a human donor who was either an allogeneic HSCT recipient or a stem cell or donor lymphocyte infusion donor (not recorded which). It is not recorded whose cells these are; they may come from a transplant donor.

The chain joins TRBV20-1 to TRBJ2-7; 12 nucleotides agree with TRBD2. The CDR3 has 18 residues. Unmatched junction bases numbered 19, after V lost 5 bases and J lost 5 bases. Per the germline V gene, CDR1 is DFQATT and CDR2 is SNEGSKA (reference sequence). The CDR3 sequence is CSAPPQGKTSGSPHEQYF. The CDR3 DNA reads as TGCAGTGCTCCTCCCCAGGGTAAGACTAGCGGGAGTCCCCACGAGCAGTACTTC.

On this clonotype: A much larger clone differs by one base, so this may be a read error. The genes are TRBV7-8 and TRBJ1-5; 9 bases line up with TRBD1. This CDR3 spans 14 amino acids. Germline V gene data show CDR1 as SGHVS and CDR2 as FQNEAQ. J was trimmed by 7 bases and V by 8 bases; bases with no gene match: 9. The CDR3 reads CASGTGTGYQPQHF. CDR3 nucleotide sequence: TGTGCCAGCGGAACAGGGACAGGGTACCAGCCCCAGCATTTT.

To note about this clonotype: A much larger clone lies one base from this, so it may be a read error. The genes are TRBV5-4 and TRBJ1-5; D call uncertain. CDR1 SGHNT and CDR2 YYREEE come from the germline V gene (reference sequence). The CDR3 consists of 12 residues. CDR3 sequence (DNA): TGTACCAGCAGCTTGGGGAATCAGCCCCAGCATTTT. Its translation is CTSSLGNQPQHF.

This clonotype showed up many times. The V call is TRBV10-3, the J call TRBJ1-2; 8 bases align to TRBD1. The CDR3 is 15 amino acids. V lost 5 bases and J lost 8; bases outside the gene matches: 13. From germline, CDR1 is ENHRY and CDR2 SYGVKD. CDR3 nucleotide sequence: TGTGCCATCAGTCCACCAGGGGGCCAGGTTGTAGGCTACACCTTC. It specifies CAISPPGGQVVGYTF.

The table lists this clonotype with a few counts. This chain connects TRBV12-3 or TRBV12-4 to TRBJ2-1; D remains unclear. The CDR3 runs 12 residues. Trimming shortened V by 6 bases and J by 8 bases, and 11 bases separated the two germline ends. CDR3 residues: CASSSLVHEQFF. As DNA, the CDR3 is TGTGCCAGCAGCTCTTTAGTCCATGAGCAGTTCTTC.

The J gene is TRBJ1-1, the V gene TRBV2; D is ambiguous. The CDR3 spans 13 residues. CDR1 and CDR2 from the germline V gene are SNHLY and FYNNEI. The V end lost 6 bases, the J end lost 1 base, and 9 bases lay between the germline ends. The CDR3 sequence is CASRATPNTEAFF. The CDR3 DNA reads as TGTGCCAGCAGGGCGACCCCGAACACTGAAGCTTTCTTT.

The sample holds a few counts of this clonotype. V gene TRBV11-2 combines with J gene TRBJ2-1; either TRBD1 or TRBD2 may supply D (5 bases each). Trimming cost V 1 base and J 1 base, with 11 bases left between them. Germline values: CDR1 SGHAT, CDR2 FQNNGV. There are 16 residues in the CDR3. The CDR3 DNA reads as TGTGCCAGCAGCTTAGCTGGGGGTCGGTCCTACAATGAGCAGTTCTTC. This sequence encodes CASSLAGGRSYNEQFF.

The chain links TRBV7-9 to TRBJ2-7, with D unclear. V was cut by 2 bases and J by 5 bases, with 16 bases left in between. This CDR3 is 15 amino acids long. CDR1 and CDR2 (germline): SEHNR, FQNEAQ (reference sequence). The CDR3 reads CASSLSAFTSHEQYF. DNA of the CDR3: TGTGCCAGCAGCTTAAGTGCGTTTACGTCCCACGAGCAGTACTTC.

Only a few counts were recorded for this clonotype. The V and J genes are TRBV6-5 and TRBJ1-2; no reliable D call. This CDR3 spans 13 amino acids. V was pared by 2 bases and J by 2 bases, with 6 bases between. Per germline, CDR1 MNHEY and CDR2 SVGAGI. This chain's CDR3 is CASSYGGNYGYTF. The CDR3 coding sequence is TGTGCCAGCAGTTACGGCGGGAACTATGGCTACACCTTC.

This clonotype was counted at least ten times. The gene calls are TRBV5-6 and TRBJ1-6; D possibly corresponds to TRBD1 (6 bases). This CDR3 has 17 residues. In germline, CDR1 is SGHDT, CDR2 YYEEEE. V was shortened by 4 bases and J by 7 bases, with 21 bases between the two germline ends. The CDR3 sequence: CASSPGSGAFGNSPLHF. The CDR3 DNA follows: TGTGCCAGCAGCCCTGGGTCGGGGGCTTTCGGAAATTCACCCCTCCACTTT. The full variable domain, with the rest looked up from reference TRBV5-6 and TRBJ1-6, is DAGVTQSPTHLIKTRGQQVTLRCSPKSGHDTVSWYQQALGQGPQFIFQYYEEEERQRGNFPDRFSGHQFPNYSSELNVNALLLGDSALYLCASSPGSGAFGNSPLHFGNGTRLTVT.

This clonotype was counted a few times. This chain uses TRBV20-1 with TRBJ2-3; maybe TRBD1 (6 bases). The germline CDR1 and CDR2 sequences are DFQATT and SNEGSKA (reference sequence). The V end lost 6 bases, the J end lost 3 bases, and 19 bases lay between the germline ends. This CDR3 region has 15 residues. The CDR3 here is CSANRDRGVTDTQYF. The CDR3 nucleotides read TGCAGTGCAAACAGGGACCGAGGAGTGACAGATACGCAGTATTTT.

This chain joins TRBV7-9 and TRBJ2-2; a possible D gene is TRBD1 (5 bases). Trimming shortened V by 2 bases and J by 5 bases, and 12 bases separated the two germline ends. The CDR3 consists of 15 residues. Germline V gene sequence: CDR1 SEHNR, CDR2 FQNEAQ (reference sequence). The CDR3 DNA follows: TGTGCCAGCAGCTTAACGTCCAGGGCAACCGGGGAGCTGTTTTTT. Amino acids: CASSLTSRATGELFF.

The CDR3 loop reads CASSLDPVTYEQYF. The CDR3, as DNA: TGTGCCAGCAGCTTGGACCCGGTTACCTACGAGCAGTACTTC. This rearrangement joins TRBV5-6 to TRBJ2-7, with D uncertain. Looked up from germline, CDR1 is SGHDT and CDR2 is YYEEEE. The CDR3 length is 14 residues. Between the trimmed V and J ends, which lost 0 bases and 2 bases, there was a span of 9 bases.

This clonotype appeared many times. This chain links TRBV12-3 or TRBV12-4 with TRBJ1-5; D is unresolved. Trimming cost V 4 bases and J 6 bases, with 10 bases left between them. This CDR3 comprises 13 residues. In nucleotides, the CDR3 is TGTGCCAGCAGTTCCTCCTGGGCTCAGCCCCAGCATTTT. It translates to CASSSSWAQPQHF.

The CDR3 DNA is TGTGCCAGCTCACCAGGGACTAGCGGCCCAGATACGCAGTATTTT. Its translation is CASSPGTSGPDTQYF. V usage is TRBV18 and J usage is TRBJ2-3; TRBD2 matches at 11 bases. Looked up from germline, CDR1 is KGHSH and CDR2 is LQKENI. Trimming cost V 2 bases and J 4 bases; bases outside gene matches: 2. CDR3 size: 15 residues. Full variable domain (missing parts from reference TRBV18 and TRBJ2-3): NAGVMQNPRHLVRRRGQEARLRCSPMKGHSHVYWYRQLPEEGLKFMVYLQKENIIDESGMPKERFSAEFPKEGPSILRIQQVVRGDSAAYFCASSPGTSGPDTQYFGPGTRLTVL.

This clonotype was picked up a small number of times. V usage is TRBV7-6 and J usage is TRBJ2-5; D not resolved. This CDR3 has 13 amino acids. The V gene lost 5 bases and the J gene lost 4 bases, with 11 bases spanning the gap. CDR1 and CDR2 (germline): SGHVS, FNYEAQ. CDR3 in amino acids: CASSGEARETQYF. Here the CDR3 DNA reads TGTGCCAGCAGCGGAGAAGCGAGAGAGACCCAGTACTTC. The full variable domain, in which reference TRBV7-6 and TRBJ2-5 provide the parts outside the CDR3, is GAGVSQSPRYKVTKRGQDVALRCDPISGHVSLYWYRQALGQGPEFLTYFNYEAQQDKSGLPNDRFSAERPEGSISTLTIQRTEQRDSAMYRCASSGEARETQYFGPGTRLLVL.

This clonotype was detected ten times or more. V is TRBV4-2 and J is TRBJ2-3; 9 bases are shared with TRBD1. The CDR3 runs 18 residues. Germline CDR1 LGHNA, CDR2 YNFKEQ. Trimming took 5 bases from V and 0 from J; bases not matched to a gene: 12. The CDR3 sequence is CASSAGDRATTSTDTQYF. CDR3 DNA: TGTGCCAGCAGCGCCGGGGACAGGGCCACGACTAGCACAGATACGCAGTATTTT.

This clonotype was counted at least ten times. V is TRBV24-1 and J is TRBJ1-5; 8 bases are a match to TRBD1. The V segment lost 5 bases and the J segment 0 bases; nucleotides outside the gene matches: 14. From germline, CDR1 is KGHDR and CDR2 SFDVKD. The CDR3 is 19 amino acids. This CDR3 reads CATSGPDRGGGNSNQPQHF. The CDR3 DNA follows: TGTGCCACCAGTGGGCCCGACAGGGGAGGTGGCAATAGCAATCAGCCCCAGCATTTT.

This clonotype was detected a few times. The chain links TRBV7-8 to TRBJ2-2; TRBD2 agrees at 9 bases. The V gene end was trimmed by 10 bases and the J gene end by 8 bases; junction bases not matched to a gene: 14. CDR3 length: 15 residues. Germline values: CDR1 SGHVS, CDR2 FQNEAQ. CDR3: CATRAGGIPQGELFF. DNA for the CDR3: TGTGCCACCAGAGCGGGAGGCATCCCCCAGGGGGAGCTGTTTTTT.

This clonotype has ten or more counts. The chain's CDR3 is CSVDITGTEAFF. The DNA of the CDR3 is TGCAGCGTTGATATCACGGGCACTGAAGCTTTCTTT. This rearrangement joins TRBV29-1 to TRBJ1-1; D ambiguous. Germline V gives CDR1 SQVTM, CDR2 ANQGSEA. This CDR3 spans 12 amino acids. The ends were cut back, 3 bases at V and 4 bases at J, with 9 bases in the middle.

This clonotype was found a few times. The V and J genes are TRBV10-3 and TRBJ2-1; unclear D gene. The CDR3 covers 12 residues. Germline CDR1 and CDR2: ENHRY and SYGVKD. V lost 2 bases, J lost 5 bases, and 4 bases lay in between. This CDR3 reads CAISEGDNEQFF. Written as DNA, the CDR3 is TGTGCCATCAGTGAGGGAGACAATGAGCAGTTCTTC.

This clonotype was recorded at least ten times. The chain links TRBV7-9 to TRBJ1-6; the D gene is possibly TRBD1 (6 bases). Looked up from germline, CDR1 is SEHNR and CDR2 is FQNEAQ (reference sequence). Trimming shortened V by 4 bases and J by 7 bases, and 20 bases separated the two germline ends. This CDR3 region has 17 residues. The CDR3 loop is CASSSLWAGQTNSPLHF. The CDR3 DNA follows: TGTGCCAGCAGCTCACTCTGGGCAGGACAGACCAATTCACCCCTCCACTTT.

As DNA, the CDR3 is TGTGCCAGCAGTTTAATACCTCAGCCGGGCGAGCAGTACTTC. It codes for CASSLIPQPGEQYF. The V and J genes are TRBV27 and TRBJ2-7; D gene unclear. V was trimmed by 2 bases and J by 6 bases, leaving 14 bases between them. The CDR3 is made up of 14 amino acids. From germline, CDR1 is MNHEY and CDR2 SMNVEV (reference sequence).